The rows below give T cell receptor beta chains drawn from one sample of a study of blood T cell repertoires in COVID-19. Method: immunoSEQ multiplex PCR; TCRdb's copy keeps in-frame clones and lacks some. Of about 140,000 clones detected, almost 90% appear once; the ten largest clones hold about 1.5%. Sequencing used peripheral blood. These TCRs come from an older woman with acute or convalescent COVID-19. CDR3s include the opening cysteine and the closing phenylalanine or tryptophan. D genes are given only for firm matches. Clone sizes are given selectively: once, few, many, or a class where the clone is expanded.

clone size: -; J gene: TRBJ2-2; V gene: TRBV4-2; D gene: TRBD2; CDR3 protein: CASSQDPSGGPLTGELFF; CDR3 DNA: TGTGCCAGCAGCCAAGATCCTAGCGGGGGTCCTCTCACCGGGGAGCTGTTTTTT
clone size: -; J gene: TRBJ1-3; V gene: TRBV7-9; D gene: -; CDR3 protein: CASSLDVSNGNTIYF; CDR3 DNA: TGTGCCAGCAGCTTAGACGTCAGTAATGGAAACACCATATATTTT
clone size: -; J gene: TRBJ2-7; V gene: TRBV6-2/TRBV6-3; D gene: -; CDR3 protein: CASSYRSAQGTYEQYF; CDR3 DNA: TGTGCCAGCAGTTACAGGAGTGCACAGGGCACCTACGAGCAGTACTTC
clone size: -; J gene: TRBJ2-7; V gene: TRBV27; D gene: TRBD1; CDR3 protein: CASSFGQGVAEQYF; CDR3 DNA: TGTGCCAGCAGTTTTGGGCAGGGGGTTGCCGAGCAGTACTTC
clone size: once; J gene: TRBJ2-4; V gene: TRBV27; D gene: TRBD2; CDR3 protein: CASSFVAGGMENIQYF; CDR3 DNA: TGTGCCAGCAGTTTTGTAGCGGGGGGGATGGAAAACATTCAGTACTTC
clone size: -; J gene: TRBJ2-1; V gene: TRBV28; D gene: -; CDR3 protein: CASSFSGVVNEQFF; CDR3 DNA: TGTGCCAGCAGTTTCTCAGGGGTCGTCAATGAGCAGTTCTTC
clone size: -; J gene: TRBJ1-1; V gene: TRBV7-9; D gene: TRBD1; CDR3 protein: CASSLGGTAILNEAFF; CDR3 DNA: TGTGCCAGCAGCTTAGGGGGGACAGCGATCCTGAACGAAGCTTTCTTT
clone size: -; J gene: TRBJ1-1; V gene: TRBV27; D gene: TRBD1; CDR3 protein: CASSLEGQGAGNTEAFF; CDR3 DNA: TGTGCCAGCAGTTTGGAAGGACAGGGGGCGGGAAACACTGAAGCTTTCTTT
clone size: once; J gene: TRBJ1-1; V gene: TRBV5-1; D gene: -; CDR3 protein: CASSLRMNTEAFF; CDR3 DNA: TGCGCCAGCAGCCTCAGAATGAACACTGAAGCTTTCTTT
clone size: -; J gene: TRBJ2-2; V gene: TRBV10-3; D gene: TRBD2; CDR3 protein: CAISGGAGGPSGELFF; CDR3 DNA: TGTGCCATCAGCGGGGGCGCGGGGGGGCCCAGCGGGGAGCTGTTTTTT
clone size: few; J gene: TRBJ1-2; V gene: TRBV5-5; D gene: -; CDR3 protein: CASSLIVIDGYTF; CDR3 DNA: TGTGCCAGCAGCCTTATAGTAATTGATGGCTACACCTTC
clone size: -; J gene: TRBJ2-2; V gene: TRBV4-2; D gene: TRBD2; CDR3 protein: CASSQNSGAANTGELFF; CDR3 DNA: TGTGCCAGCAGCCAAAATAGCGGGGCTGCGAACACCGGGGAGCTGTTTTTT
clone size: -; J gene: TRBJ1-2; V gene: TRBV5-1; D gene: -; CDR3 protein: CASSFSYNYGYTF; CDR3 DNA: TGCGCCAGCAGCTTTTCGTATAACTATGGCTACACCTTC
clone size: few; J gene: TRBJ1-4; V gene: TRBV5-1; D gene: TRBD1; CDR3 protein: CASSLGSRTGQGEKLFF; CDR3 DNA: TGCGCCAGCAGCTTGGGTTCCCGGACAGGGCAGGGTGAAAAACTGTTTTTT
clone size: -; J gene: TRBJ2-3; V gene: TRBV9; D gene: TRBD1; CDR3 protein: CASSVSPGQHTDTQYF; CDR3 DNA: TGTGCCAGCAGCGTCTCACCGGGACAGCACACAGATACGCAGTATTTT
clone size: -; J gene: TRBJ1-1; V gene: TRBV7-8; D gene: TRBD1; CDR3 protein: CASSFRDRELSTEAFF; CDR3 DNA: TGTGCCAGCAGCTTCCGGGACAGGGAGTTGAGCACTGAAGCTTTCTTT
clone size: once; J gene: TRBJ1-1; V gene: TRBV19; D gene: -; CDR3 protein: CASSALAVFGAFF; CDR3 DNA: TGTGCCAGTAGTGCCTTGGCGGTTTTTGGAGCTTTCTTT
clone size: -; J gene: TRBJ1-6; V gene: TRBV5-1; D gene: TRBD1; CDR3 protein: CASSSRDRNPQGRNSPLHF; CDR3 DNA: TGCGCCAGCAGCTCCCGGGACAGGAACCCCCAAGGACGTAATTCACCCCTCCACTTT
clone size: -; J gene: TRBJ2-3; V gene: TRBV5-4; D gene: -; CDR3 protein: CASSLELSSTDTQYF; CDR3 DNA: TGTGCCAGCAGCTTGGAACTCTCTAGCACAGATACGCAGTATTTT
clone size: -; J gene: TRBJ2-2; V gene: TRBV7-3; D gene: -; CDR3 protein: CASSLGLASGELFF; CDR3 DNA: TGTGCCAGCAGCTTAGGCCTAGCGAGCGGGGAGCTGTTTTTT
clone size: -; J gene: TRBJ2-7; V gene: TRBV7-9; D gene: TRBD1; CDR3 protein: CASSLGQGLGEQYF; CDR3 DNA: TGTGCCAGCAGCCTCGGACAGGGGCTGGGCGAGCAGTACTTC
clone size: -; J gene: TRBJ2-5; V gene: TRBV11-2; D gene: -; CDR3 protein: CASSLGTGGGGETQYF; CDR3 DNA: TGTGCCAGCAGCTTAGGGACCGGGGGAGGCGGGGAGACCCAGTACTTC
clone size: -; J gene: TRBJ1-4; V gene: TRBV30; D gene: -; CDR3 protein: CAWSPLGGSEKLFF; CDR3 DNA: TGTGCCTGGAGCCCCCTCGGTGGGAGTGAAAAACTGTTTTTT
clone size: once; J gene: TRBJ1-1; V gene: TRBV5-6; D gene: -; CDR3 protein: CASTYSLFNTEAFF; CDR3 DNA: TGTGCCAGCACCTATTCCCTCTTCAACACTGAAGCTTTCTTT
clone size: -; J gene: TRBJ1-1; V gene: TRBV6-2/TRBV6-3; D gene: -; CDR3 protein: CASSNYRLTEAFF; CDR3 DNA: TGTGCCAGCAGCAACTATAGGCTTACTGAAGCTTTCTTT
clone size: -; J gene: TRBJ2-1; V gene: TRBV7-2; D gene: -; CDR3 protein: CASSPVNNEQFF; CDR3 DNA: TGTGCCAGCAGCCCGGTAAACAATGAGCAGTTCTTC
clone size: -; J gene: TRBJ1-5; V gene: TRBV6-5; D gene: TRBD1; CDR3 protein: CASSPGTGRNQPQHF; CDR3 DNA: TGTGCCAGCAGTCCCGGGACAGGGAGAAATCAGCCCCAGCATTTT
clone size: -; J gene: TRBJ2-3; V gene: TRBV7-2; D gene: TRBD2; CDR3 protein: CASSLSLAGAISTDTQYF; CDR3 DNA: TGTGCCAGCAGCTTATCCCTAGCGGGGGCCATTAGCACAGATACGCAGTATTTT
clone size: -; J gene: TRBJ2-7; V gene: TRBV10-3; D gene: -; CDR3 protein: CAISDTSSYEQYF; CDR3 DNA: TGTGCCATCAGTGACACGAGCTCCTACGAGCAGTACTTC
clone size: -; J gene: TRBJ2-2; V gene: TRBV9; D gene: TRBD1; CDR3 protein: CASSSSGQILNTGELFF; CDR3 DNA: TGTGCCAGCAGCTCCTCGGGACAGATTTTAAACACCGGGGAGCTGTTTTTT
clone size: -; J gene: TRBJ1-2; V gene: TRBV30; D gene: -; CDR3 protein: CAWRAQGRYGYTF; CDR3 DNA: TGTGCCTGGAGGGCGCAGGGTCGGTATGGCTACACCTTC
clone size: -; J gene: TRBJ2-1; V gene: TRBV14; D gene: -; CDR3 protein: CASSQLMRSSNEQFF; CDR3 DNA: TGTGCCAGCAGCCAATTAATGAGGTCGAGCAATGAGCAGTTCTTC
clone size: -; J gene: TRBJ2-7; V gene: TRBV3-1/TRBV3-2; D gene: -; CDR3 protein: CASSRLGEQYF; CDR3 DNA: TGTGCCAGCAGCCGACTCGGCGAGCAGTACTTC
clone size: -; J gene: TRBJ2-1; V gene: TRBV27; D gene: TRBD2; CDR3 protein: CASSLSPAGGHFNEQFF; CDR3 DNA: TGTGCCAGCAGTTTATCTCCAGCGGGGGGACATTTCAATGAGCAGTTCTTC
clone size: -; J gene: TRBJ1-5; V gene: TRBV2; D gene: -; CDR3 protein: CASSERQNSNQPQHF; CDR3 DNA: TGTGCCAGCAGTGAACGACAGAATAGCAATCAGCCCCAGCATTTT
clone size: -; J gene: TRBJ1-2; V gene: TRBV20-1; D gene: -; CDR3 protein: CSHREDGYTF; CDR3 DNA: TGCTCCCACCGGGAAGATGGCTACACCTTC
clone size: -; J gene: TRBJ2-3; V gene: TRBV4-1; D gene: TRBD2; CDR3 protein: CASSQEAQASGGGTQYF; CDR3 DNA: TGCGCCAGCAGCCAAGAGGCTCAGGCTAGCGGCGGGGGTACGCAGTATTTT
clone size: -; J gene: TRBJ1-2; V gene: TRBV7-3; D gene: TRBD1; CDR3 protein: CASSSTGGYGYTF; CDR3 DNA: TGTGCCAGCAGCTCAACAGGGGGCTATGGCTACACCTTC
clone size: -; J gene: TRBJ2-2; V gene: TRBV11-3; D gene: TRBD2; CDR3 protein: CASSLGGGAYTGELFF; CDR3 DNA: TGTGCCAGCAGCTTAGGCGGGGGAGCCTACACCGGGGAGCTGTTTTTT
clone size: -; J gene: TRBJ2-7; V gene: TRBV7-2; D gene: TRBD2; CDR3 protein: CASSLEWGGGHSSYEQYF; CDR3 DNA: TGTGCCAGCAGCTTAGAGTGGGGCGGGGGGCACAGCTCCTACGAGCAGTACTTC
clone size: -; J gene: TRBJ1-2; V gene: TRBV28; D gene: TRBD1; CDR3 protein: CASNTGEGGYTF; CDR3 DNA: TGTGCCAGCAACACAGGGGAAGGAGGCTACACCTTC
clone size: once; J gene: TRBJ2-1; V gene: TRBV5-1; D gene: -; CDR3 protein: CASRSGTTFRNEQFF; CDR3 DNA: TGCGCCAGCAGATCGGGGACAACTTTTCGGAATGAGCAGTTCTTC